This TCR beta chain came from a study of long-term antiretroviral therapy in people with HIV (dated by TCRdb to about 2022). Background for the entire study: The earliest samples were collected roughly a decade before the 2015 WHO recommendation for immediate ART, at a time when ART was usually postponed until CD4 counts fell. This retrospective serial study examined whether starting ART and sustained HIV suppression were associated with changes in the composition and diversity of the TRB repertoire in peripheral blood. A total of 150 to 200 cryopreserved PBMC samples were contributed to the cohort by 30 adults with confirmed HIV infection, with samples collected serially over a mean of approximately six years (range 1-12). Eleven of the 30 participants with HIV were female. No cross-contamination during QIAcube processing turned up in test extractions that ran a monoclonal T-cell line alongside 33 polyclonal samples. Study-wide conclusions, independent of this receptor: Expanded TRB clones identified before ART initiation dominated the repertoire across all time points, though the dominance fluctuated and decreased in many PLHIV after ART. Unsorted PBMC were profiled instead of sorted CD4+ and CD8+ T cells because pre-ART samples had limited cell numbers. Limited PBMC availability meant only the TCR beta chain was sequenced, without alpha chain pairing. The samples span the years 2004 to 2017, and the ART regimens used may be less effective than current regimens. No data were available on ART adherence, viral resistance or therapy changes, limiting inferences about post-ART repertoire changes. A significant increase in TRB diversity was found to be associated with ART initiation, although TRB diversity was observed to remain significantly below that of transplant donor controls even after long-term ART. Narrower CDR3 length ranges were observed in HIV repertoires than in controls, and an antigen-experienced repertoire with only a slight naive shift after ART was suggested by the network structure.

The immunoSEQ hsTCRB v3.0 assay was used at survey level resolution to sequence the TRB variable region. The target sequencing depth for TRB was about 40,000-55,000 T-cell genomes per sample. TRB libraries were pooled and sequenced on an Illumina MiSeq using a v3 150-cycle kit. In the paper's pipeline: Repertoire analysis was performed in R inside a reproducible Nextflow workflow that covered QC, data transformation and analysis. LymphoSeq2, an R package for exploring AIRR-Seq data, was used to implement custom analyses. A few samples that produced fewer than 5000 total TRB sequences were removed, so some 190 HIV repertoires were analyzed. Among the approximately 200 retained HIV repertoires, 55 to 60 were collected before ART initiation and some 130 after ART initiation. Repertoires were downsampled to 5000 TRB nucleotide sequences, and summary statistics were averaged over 100 downsampling iterations. Only TRB sequences with CDR3 regions of at least seven amino acids were retained for analysis. Two measures captured diversity: a Shannon entropy-derived clonality score and the Gini coefficient. In the repertoire networks, any two of the top 5000 CDR3 amino acid sequences were linked whenever the two sequences differed by an edit distance of one. For TRB CDR3 amino acid sequences, GLIPH2 was used to predict antigen specificity groups and MHC restriction. Known CMV, EBV, HIV or tissue antigen associations were flagged by matching CDR3 amino acid sequences against VDJdb and McPAS-TCR. Pre-ART, post-ART and control groups were compared with Wilcoxon signed-rank tests and Holm-Bonferroni correction. Imported from immuneACCESS, the table was reduced by TCRdb to in-frame sequences with V and J called. These copies leave out some clones; in studies compared against another copy, an unresolved V gene accounts for under half, and the cause of the remainder is not known. That table is the source of V, J and clone size, and D and trimming were worked out from the DNA. This sample is represented by about 29,000 clones; 70% to 90% of them were singletons. The top ten hold roughly 9% of the sample.

Reading the germline V gene gives CDR1 MNHEY and CDR2 SVGAGI. The CDR3 covers 14 residues, taking in both the cysteine and the phenylalanine. The kept DNA is CDR3 alone, 42 bases in frame from the first base. Cut back by 5 bases and 6 bases, the V and J ends lie 15 bases apart. On this clone itself: No cognate antigen has been identified for it. Base-call qualities are not available, and no considerably larger clone is one nucleotide away.

Participants were included only if at least one PBMC sample before ART initiation and at least two post-ART samples were available. All participants with HIV were treated in the United States of America. Before DNA extraction, cryopreserved samples of about 1-11 million PBMC were thawed and then washed. At the time of the earliest PBMC sample, participants with HIV were aged between about 23 and 55 years. PBMC samples were contributed by each participant from 1-4 timepoints before ART initiation and 2-8 timepoints after ART initiation, with a median of 7 samples. Serial HIV viral load, CD4+ T-cell count, ART history and demographic data were obtained for every participant. Using a Qiagen kit on a QIAcube, genomic DNA was extracted from unsorted PBMC, with samples processed in batches of 12.

Recombination joined TRBV6-5 with TRBJ2-3, with the D gene not confidently named. This sequence was found in a man aged 50 or older with HIV. The specimen comprised unsorted PBMCs, sampled 3.2 years before starting antiretroviral therapy. The nucleotides read TGTGCCAGCAGTGCGCGGATCCAGTCGGATACGCAGTATTTT. This sequence encodes CASSARIQSDTQYF.